The entry below gives a single TCR beta chain sequence along with its context. Trimming removed 3 bases from V and 6 bases from J; junction bases left unmatched: 4. The CDR3 covers 15 residues. In germline, CDR1 is LNHDA, CDR2 SQIVND (reference sequence). The data originate from a study of shared clonotypes between healthy human individuals. CD45RO negativity and positive selection for CCR7 defined naive CD8 cells, a population that excluded terminally differentiated effector memory CD45RA+ cells. The assay was immunoSEQ multiplex PCR, and TCRdb's table has in-frame clones only and misses some. Seen here are some 2 million clones, approximately 94% observed once, and the top ten hold roughly 1%.

This TCR derives from a man younger than 30 in good health. The chain is built from TRBV19 and TRBJ1-6; 8 bases match TRBD1. The sequenced sample was naive CD8+ T cells sorted from blood. The CDR3 reads CASSIGDRTNSPLHF. The CDR3 coding sequence is TGTGCCAGTAGTATTGGGGACAGGACTAATTCACCCCTCCACTTT.